Described below is a single T cell receptor (beta chain) sequence and its context. TCRdb reanalysed the 5' RACE reads using MiXCR and keeps one entry per CDR3 protein. The data show about 360,000 distinct CDR3 sequences, about 15% seen once. The sample originates from a study of T-cell memory formation after mild COVID-19. Study-level background: Most TCR clusters belonged to a single donor.

The sequence came from a man between 18 and 35 years old who had mild COVID-19 (a few samples of this study predate the infection). Cell type and time point are not known. What was sequenced was PBMCs or a T cell subset sorted from them (not recorded which).

As DNA, the CDR3 is TGTGCCAGCAGCTTGGGACCTCAGGGAGGGTCTGGAAACACCATATATTTT. This codes for CASSLGPQGGSGNTIYF. The rearrangement uses TRBV7-2 and TRBJ1-3, with a possible D match to TRBD1 (5 bases). The V end lost 3 bases, the J end lost 1 base, and 16 bases lay between the germline ends. Germline V lookup: CDR1 SGHTA, CDR2 FQGNSA. CDR3 length: 17 amino acids.